The clone carrying this TCR beta chain was observed many times. J was trimmed by 1 base and V by 6 bases; bases with no gene match: 9. The CDR3 length is 16 residues. From germline, CDR1 is MNHEY and CDR2 SVGAGI. TCRdb redid the calling of the reads with MiXCR, one entry per CDR3 protein. The data show approximately 550,000 distinct CDR3 sequences, 15% to 20% seen once. These data belong to a study of T cell repertoires in cytomegalovirus infection. The clonotype was recovered from a human donor in good health (CMV status not recorded). Some clones in this sample may be carry-over from other donors' samples. The source material was CD8+ T cells from PBMCs. The V call is TRBV6-5, the J call TRBJ2-5; 9 nucleotides match TRBD2. DNA of the CDR3: TGTGCCAGCAGCTCCTTAGCGGGGGCTCTCCAAGAGACCCAGTACTTC. It encodes CASSSLAGALQETQYF.